These T cell receptor beta chains were read from a single sample in a study of shared clonotypes between healthy human individuals. Libraries were prepared by immunoSEQ multiplex PCR; TCRdb keeps only in-frame clonotypes and omits some of them. This table has around 1 million clones, less than 85% appearing once. The sample consisted of memory CD4+ T cells sorted from blood. These receptors were taken from a man younger than 30 in good health. Each CDR3 is given with its conserved first and last residue. D genes are given only for firm matches. Not every row has a clone size; where given, it reads once, few, many or a size class.

v_gene	abundance	j_gene	d_gene	CDR3aa	CDR3nt
TRBV30	-	TRBJ1-1	-	CACFQGSGEAFF	TGTGCCTGTTTTCAGGGTAGCGGTGAAGCTTTCTTT
TRBV5-4	few	TRBJ1-1	-	CASSPGQNPYTEAFF	TGTGCCAGCAGCCCCGGACAGAATCCTTACACTGAAGCTTTCTTT
TRBV10-3	-	TRBJ1-5	-	CAISRDSSNQPQHF	TGTGCCATCAGCCGGGACTCTAGCAATCAGCCCCAGCATTTT
TRBV4-3	many	TRBJ1-1	TRBD1	CASSSRQGTEAFF	TGCGCCAGCAGCTCCCGACAGGGGACTGAAGCTTTCTTT
TRBV18	once	TRBJ1-6	-	CASSSSANNSPLHF	TGTGCCAGCTCTAGTTCAGCCAATAATTCACCCCTCCACTTT
TRBV10-3	few	TRBJ2-7	-	CATRALGGEQYF	TGTGCCACCCGGGCCCTGGGCGGCGAGCAGTACTTC
TRBV15	-	TRBJ2-5	-	CATSRGEAPGQETQYF	TGTGCCACCAGCAGAGGGGAGGCTCCAGGCCAAGAGACCCAGTACTTC
TRBV7-9	-	TRBJ2-1	-	CASSAGRMENEQFF	TGTGCCAGCAGCGCGGGGCGGATGGAAAATGAGCAGTTCTTC
TRBV19	-	TRBJ2-7	-	CASSPGWGGLGEQYF	TGTGCCAGTAGTCCCGGTTGGGGGGGCCTAGGAGAGCAGTACTTC
TRBV12-2	-	TRBJ2-1	-	CASRLAQGPGTSGSDNEQFF	TGTGCAAGTCGCTTAGCGCAGGGGCCGGGGACTAGCGGGAGTGACAATGAGCAGTTCTTC
TRBV5-6	-	TRBJ1-2	TRBD1	CASSRRGLFLDGYTF	TGTGCCAGCAGCCGCAGGGGGCTTTTTCTCGATGGCTACACCTTC
TRBV29-1	-	TRBJ1-2	-	CSVEGGTKYGYTF	TGCAGCGTTGAAGGGGGTACTAAGTATGGCTACACCTTC
TRBV29-1	-	TRBJ2-1	TRBD2	CSVLLAASSYNEQFF	TGCAGCGTCCTACTAGCGGCGAGCTCCTACAATGAGCAGTTCTTC
TRBV29-1	-	TRBJ2-7	-	CSFLRGGYEQYF	TGCAGCTTCTTAAGGGGGGGCTACGAGCAGTACTTC
TRBV7-8	few	TRBJ2-5	-	CASSLVPGRQETQYF	TGTGCCAGCAGCTTAGTACCGGGGCGCCAAGAGACCCAGTACTTC
TRBV7-5	-	TRBJ1-1	-	CARSLATARGGRNTEAFF	TGTGCCAGAAGCTTAGCCACCGCTCGGGGAGGCCGAAACACTGAAGCTTTCTTT
TRBV6-5	-	TRBJ2-3	TRBD2	CATTRGRAADTQYF	TGTGCCACTACACGGGGGAGGGCCGCAGATACGCAGTATTTT
TRBV5-4	-	TRBJ1-2	TRBD1	CASSLISGQGVNYGYTF	TGTGCCAGCAGCTTGATATCGGGACAGGGTGTTAACTATGGCTACACCTTC
TRBV30	-	TRBJ2-7	-	CAWSPTGTEQYF	TGTGCCTGGAGTCCTACAGGGACCGAGCAGTACTTC
TRBV6-1	-	TRBJ1-5	-	CASRGGSNQPQHF	TGTGCCAGTCGTGGGGGGAGCAATCAGCCCCAGCATTTT
TRBV30	-	TRBJ1-4	-	CAWSVPPLRGPKEKLFF	TGTGCCTGGAGTGTACCCCCGCTCCGAGGCCCCAAGGAAAAACTGTTTTTT
TRBV29-1	-	TRBJ2-1	TRBD1	CSVEARTGFNEQFF	TGCAGCGTTGAAGCCCGGACAGGGTTCAATGAGCAGTTCTTC
TRBV5-1	few	TRBJ1-1	-	CASSPIVNTEAFF	TGCGCCAGCAGCCCGATAGTGAACACTGAAGCTTTCTTT
TRBV5-1	-	TRBJ2-3	TRBD2	CASSGTSGRGTDTQYF	TGCGCCAGCTCCGGGACTAGCGGGAGAGGGACAGATACGCAGTATTTT
TRBV6-5	few	TRBJ2-4	-	CASTSTKNIQYF	TGTGCCAGCACATCGACCAAAAACATTCAGTACTTC
TRBV5-1	-	TRBJ2-1	TRBD2	CASSFPASGSHNEQFF	TGCGCCAGCAGCTTCCCGGCTAGCGGGTCCCACAATGAGCAGTTCTTC
TRBV7-2	-	TRBJ1-1	-	CASSSEQGNTEAFF	TGTGCCAGCAGCTCCGAACAGGGGAACACTGAAGCTTTCTTT
TRBV5-1	-	TRBJ2-1	-	CASSITGTVSSYNEQFF	TGCGCCAGCAGCATCACAGGGACCGTAAGCTCCTACAATGAGCAGTTCTTC
TRBV5-1	-	TRBJ2-5	-	CASSFTGLKETQYF	TGCGCCAGCAGCTTTACAGGGTTAAAAGAGACCCAGTACTTC
TRBV7-2	-	TRBJ2-3	-	CASSLSSTDTQYF	TGTGCCAGCAGCTTAAGTAGCACAGATACGCAGTATTTT
TRBV5-5	-	TRBJ1-4	-	CASSLEGGKKLFF	TGTGCCAGCAGCCTGGAGGGGGGAAAAAAACTGTTTTTT
TRBV7-9	-	TRBJ2-7	-	CASSPGLLYEQYF	TGTGCCAGCAGCCCAGGACTACTCTACGAGCAGTACTTC
TRBV28	-	TRBJ2-1	-	CASSSLGVQLGKFF	TGTGCCAGCAGTTCTTTAGGGGTACAGTTGGGAAAGTTCTTC
TRBV30	-	TRBJ1-3	-	CAWSAFQAGGGNTIYF	TGTGCCTGGAGTGCTTTTCAAGCAGGCGGTGGAAACACCATATATTTT
TRBV28	-	TRBJ2-1	TRBD2	CASLRRDPGGNEQFF	TGTGCCAGCTTACGACGGGACCCGGGAGGCAATGAGCAGTTCTTC
TRBV10-1	-	TRBJ2-7	TRBD2	CASIAGGRDYEQYF	TGCGCCAGCATTGCGGGGGGCCGGGACTACGAGCAGTACTTC
TRBV5-4	-	TRBJ2-5	TRBD2	CASSPGGERETQYF	TGTGCCAGCAGCCCGGGAGGCGAGAGGGAGACCCAGTACTTC
TRBV18	few	TRBJ2-7	TRBD2	CASSPYPGTSPYEQYF	TGTGCCAGCTCACCCTACCCGGGGACTAGTCCCTACGAGCAGTACTTC
TRBV2	-	TRBJ2-5	TRBD1	CASSEDRAVETQYF	TGTGCCAGCAGCGAAGACAGGGCTGTGGAGACCCAGTACTTC
TRBV5-1	-	TRBJ1-5	-	CASSSRDLSGGHF	TGCGCCAGCAGCTCCCGGGACTTAAGCGGGGGGCATTTT
TRBV5-1	-	TRBJ2-2	-	CASSLVEAGELFF	TGCGCCAGCAGCTTGGTAGAAGCGGGGGAGCTGTTTTTT
TRBV28	few	TRBJ1-5	TRBD1	CASRRQGARSQPQHF	TGTGCCAGCAGGAGACAGGGGGCGCGAAGTCAGCCCCAGCATTTT
TRBV9	-	TRBJ2-1	-	CASSYQWGYNEQFF	TGTGCCAGCAGCTATCAATGGGGGTACAATGAGCAGTTCTTC
TRBV30	-	TRBJ2-6	TRBD1	CASGTGTPGANVLTF	TGTGCGTCCGGGACAGGGACGCCTGGGGCCAACGTCCTGACTTTC
TRBV30	-	TRBJ1-4	-	CAWRGREKLFF	TGTGCCTGGAGGGGGAGAGAAAAACTGTTTTTT
TRBV6-6	-	TRBJ2-1	-	CASSYTITSNEQFF	TGTGCCAGCAGTTACACCATCACGAGCAATGAGCAGTTCTTC
TRBV19	-	TRBJ1-1	-	CASSIGQGLRNTEAFF	TGTGCCAGTAGTATCGGGCAGGGACTAAGGAACACTGAAGCTTTCTTT
TRBV10-1	-	TRBJ2-6	-	CASSDGANVLTF	TGCGCCAGCAGTGATGGGGCCAACGTCCTGACTTTC
TRBV7-8	-	TRBJ1-6	-	CASSSGTGPLHF	TGTGCCAGCAGCTCCGGGACTGGGCCCCTCCACTTT
TRBV27	-	TRBJ2-7	TRBD1	CASRYNGQGAFDEQYF	TGTGCCAGCAGATACAACGGACAGGGGGCGTTCGACGAGCAGTACTTC
TRBV28	-	TRBJ2-7	TRBD2	CASSGTSGTLGYEQYF	TGTGCCAGCAGCGGGACTAGCGGGACCCTAGGCTACGAGCAGTACTTC
TRBV29-1	once	TRBJ2-3	TRBD1	CSANRGGATDTQYF	TGCAGCGCCAACAGGGGTGGAGCGACAGATACGCAGTATTTT